The clone carrying this TCR beta chain was seen a handful of times. Its cognate antigen is unknown. With V trimmed by 5 bases and J by 9 bases, 9 bases remained unmatched. Germline CDR1 MNHNS, CDR2 SASEGT. The CDR3 spans 14 residues. The data derive from a study of response to subunit inactivated influenza vaccine. Points from the study as a whole: Only a handful of new T cells, the authors suggested, are recruited with each seasonal influenza vaccination.

TCRdb reprocessed the RT-PCR reads via MiXCR and lists one record per CDR3 protein. The repertoire holds 500,000 to 600,000 distinct CDR3 sequences, with about 15% as singletons. The TCR originated in a man aged 45 to 65 who received an inactivated influenza vaccine. Sequenced material: PBMCs from blood, taken 11 to 12 days after vaccination. The chain couples TRBV6-1 to TRBJ2-4; TRBD1 agrees at 8 bases. CDR3 nucleotide sequence: TGTGCCAGCAGTCAACAGGGGGTCCGTGCCATTCAGTACTTC. Amino acids: CASSQQGVRAIQYF.